Shown below are 7 T cell receptor beta chains from a single sample sequenced in a study of response to subunit inactivated influenza vaccine. TCRdb called the RT-PCR reads again in MiXCR, with one record for every CDR3 protein. This sample has about 580,000 distinct CDR3 sequences, with roughly 15% found just once. This specimen consisted of PBMCs from blood, obtained approximately 12 days after vaccination. All receptors derive from a man aged 45-65 years who received an inactivated influenza vaccine.

The chain carries TRBV13 and TRBJ2-7; D remains unclear. The CDR3 totals 15 residues. From germline, CDR1 is PRHDT and CDR2 FYEKMQ (reference sequence). V was trimmed by 1 base and J by 2 bases, leaving 12 bases between them. CDR3 DNA sequence: TGTGCCAGCAGCTTAGATCGAGACGGTACCTACGAGCAGTACTTC. It codes for CASSLDRDGTYEQYF.

V is TRBV12-3 or TRBV12-4 and J is TRBJ2-3, with 9 bases lining up with TRBD2. The length of the CDR3 is 18 residues. The V segment lost 2 bases and the J segment 0 bases; nucleotides outside the gene matches: 9. The CDR3 nucleotides read TGTGCCAGCAGTTTAACAGCGGGGGGAATTCCCAGCACAGATACGCAGTATTTT. It specifies CASSLTAGGIPSTDTQYF.

This clonotype was recorded once. This clone may be a read error of a much larger clone one base away. This chain links TRBV5-6 with TRBJ2-1; 9 positions match TRBD2. The CDR3 contains 15 residues. Looked up from germline, CDR1 is SGHDT and CDR2 is YYEEEE. The CDR3 DNA reads TGTGCCATCAGCTTATCAGCGGGACTAGCCAATGAGCAGTTCTTC. It encodes CAISLSAGLANEQFF.

This clonotype was seen only a few times. This sequence joins TRBV6-1 and TRBJ2-1; D assignment may be TRBD1 or TRBD2 (5 bases each). This CDR3 is 11 amino acids long. Per the germline V gene, CDR1 is MNHNS and CDR2 is SASEGT. With 3 bases removed from V and 15 bases from J, the gap between germline ends came to 12 bases. DNA of the CDR3: TGTGCCAGCAGTGATACGGGGACCCCGTTCTTC. As protein: CASSDTGTPFF.

This clonotype has at least ten counts. J is TRBJ2-1 and V is TRBV6-2 or TRBV6-3, with 7 positions matching TRBD2. Trimming cost V 8 bases and J 8 bases; bases outside gene matches: 12. Per the germline V gene, CDR1 is MNHEY and CDR2 is SVGEGT. The CDR3 is 14 amino acids. The DNA for the CDR3 is TGTGCCAGCCAGAGACTAGGTGGGAGGGATGAGCAGTTCTTC. Amino acids: CASQRLGGRDEQFF.

This rearrangement joins TRBV7-9 to TRBJ2-5; TRBD1 is a possible D gene (5 bases). Per the germline V gene, CDR1 is SEHNR and CDR2 is FQNEAQ (reference sequence). V lost 2 bases, J lost 2 bases, and 9 bases lay in between. The CDR3 extends over 14 amino acids. The CDR3 DNA follows: TGTGCCAGCAGCTTATTGACAGAACAAGAGACCCAGTACTTC. Protein: CASSLLTEQETQYF.

The chain combines TRBV20-1 with TRBJ1-5; unclear D gene. This CDR3 contains 14 residues. Trimming took 3 bases from V and 5 from J, leaving 14 bases between them. The V gene's germline CDR1 is DFQATT and CDR2 SNEGSKA (reference sequence). CDR3 in DNA: TGCAGTGCTAGGGACCCCACGGGCCATCAGCCCCAGCATTTT. Its translation is CSARDPTGHQPQHF.